The 22 T cell receptor beta chains below were found in one sample sequenced in a study of Ad26.COV2.S vaccination and SARS-CoV-2 variants. Assay: immunoSEQ multiplex PCR; the TCRdb copy retains only in-frame clones and omits some. The sample consists of about 350,000 clones, 80% to 90% of them appearing once. Treatment here: about 20 received Ad26.COV2.S at low or high dose, single or two shots; five or six received placebo; per-sample allocation not given. Following the first vaccine or placebo injection, samples were taken on day 63. The specimen was peripheral blood, collected in a trial of Ad26.COV2.S vaccine versus placebo. These receptor sequences come from a person aged 18 to 59 who received the Ad26.COV2.S COVID-19 vaccine or a placebo.

The chain joins TRBV2 to TRBJ2-1, with D unresolved. CDR3 size: 13 residues. CDR1 is SNHLY and CDR2 is FYNNEI in the germline V gene. The V and J ends lost 0 bases and 10 bases respectively, with 10 bases between them. CDR3 loop: CASSEAWTQEQFF. CDR3 sequence (DNA): TGTGCCAGCAGTGAAGCTTGGACCCAAGAGCAGTTCTTC.

This clone was detected only once. The genes are TRBV10-3 and TRBJ1-1, with D maybe TRBD1 (5 bases). In germline, CDR1 is ENHRY, CDR2 SYGVKD. Trimming removed 8 bases from V and 1 base from J, with 11 bases in between. The CDR3 has 13 amino acids. Written as DNA, the CDR3 is TGTGCCATCGTAGAGGGGCCGAACACTGAAGCTTTCTTT. It yields the protein CAIVEGPNTEAFF.

The V gene is TRBV19, the J gene TRBJ2-1; TRBD2 matches at 14 bases. Per germline, CDR1 LNHDA and CDR2 SQIVND (reference sequence). The CDR3 totals 20 residues. V was clipped by 9 bases and J by 10 bases; unmatched bases: 26. Here the CDR3 reads CASSPMTGTSGSLLTREQFF. CDR3 DNA sequence: TGTGCCAGCTCTCCCATGACGGGGACTAGCGGGAGTTTATTAACCAGGGAGCAGTTCTTC.

The rearrangement links TRBV29-1 to TRBJ2-3; TRBD1 matches 7 bases. The CDR3 length is 12 residues. V gave up 6 bases and J gave up 1 base; unmatched junction bases: 1. Germline V gives CDR1 SQVTM, CDR2 ANQGSEA. The CDR3 loop is CSVGTGTDTQYF. CDR3 bases: TGCAGCGTCGGGACAGGCACAGATACGCAGTATTTT.

This chain links TRBV30 with TRBJ1-6, with TRBD1 matching 8 bases. Trimming took 7 bases from V and 8 from J; bases not matched to a gene: 7. The length of the CDR3 is 13 residues. Germline V CDR1 and CDR2: GTSNPN, SVGIG (reference sequence). The CDR3 protein is CASSDRAYSPLHF. The CDR3 nucleotides are TGTGCCTCCTCGGACAGGGCTTATTCACCCCTCCACTTT.

The V gene is TRBV2, the J gene TRBJ1-5; D may be TRBD1 (5 bases). CDR1 is SNHLY, CDR2 FYNNEI, per germline. V was shortened by 8 bases and J by 2 bases, with 13 bases between the two germline ends. CDR3 length equals 14 residues. The CDR3 is CASGRLGGNQPQHF. The CDR3, as DNA: TGTGCCAGCGGGCGACTAGGGGGCAATCAGCCCCAGCATTTT.

The chain couples TRBV7-8 to TRBJ1-1, with 8 bases aligning to TRBD1. V trimming: 4 bases; J trimming: 3 bases; junction bases outside the gene matches: 16. CDR1 SGHVS and CDR2 FQNEAQ come from the germline V gene. The CDR3 consists of 18 residues. The CDR3 DNA reads TGTGCCAGCAGCTCCAAGGACAGGGAGTCTTGGTATGACACTGAAGCTTTCTTT. Protein product: CASSSKDRESWYDTEAFF.

This clone showed up just a few times. The V gene is TRBV6-2 or TRBV6-3, the J gene TRBJ1-2; TRBD1 matches 8 bases. The trim removed 4 bases at V and 9 bases at J, leaving 4 bases unmatched. Germline-derived CDR1 and CDR2 are MNHEY and SVGEGT. This CDR3 is 12 amino acids long. In DNA form, the CDR3 reads TGTGCCAGCAGTTTCGGACAGGGACGCTACACCTTC. Translating it yields CASSFGQGRYTF.

CDR3 sequence: CASSKLGGESFYEQYF. The CDR3 region has the DNA TGTGCCAGCAGCAAACTTGGAGGGGAGTCTTTCTACGAGCAGTACTTC. This sequence joins TRBV21-1 and TRBJ2-7; the table calls TRBD2, which could not be checked here. TRBV21-1 is a known pseudogene. CDR3 length: 16 amino acids.

The chain uses TRBV4-3 and TRBJ1-2, with no clear D. The V and J ends lost 0 bases and 4 bases respectively, with 6 bases between them. CDR1 LGHNA and CDR2 YSLEER come from the germline V gene. The CDR3 consists of 13 residues. Written as DNA, the CDR3 is TGCGCCAGCAGCCAAGAGCACAGCTATGGCTACACCTTC. Amino acid sequence: CASSQEHSYGYTF.

The rearrangement joins TRBV7-9 to TRBJ1-4; 8 bases are a match to TRBD1. The trim removed 5 bases at V and 0 bases at J, leaving 11 bases unmatched. The germline V gene has CDR1 SEHNR and CDR2 FQNEAQ (reference sequence). The CDR3 sequence is 18 residues long. DNA of the CDR3: TGTGCCAGCAGCCCACGGACAGGGTCGGAGGCAACTAATGAAAAACTGTTTTTT. It specifies CASSPRTGSEATNEKLFF.

The rearrangement links TRBV6-5 to TRBJ2-3; no reliable D call. CDR3 length: 13 amino acids. Germline CDR1 is MNHEY and CDR2 is SVGAGI. V lost 5 bases and J lost 2, with 8 bases in between. DNA of the CDR3: TGTGCCAGCAGTCCACTGATCACAGATACGCAGTATTTT. This encodes CASSPLITDTQYF.

The chain is built from TRBV5-1 and TRBJ2-5, with 13 bases that match TRBD2. CDR1 is SGHRS and CDR2 is YFSETQ in the germline V gene. V shed 4 bases and J 5 bases; nucleotides not matched to a gene: 5. The CDR3 length is 15 residues. In DNA, the CDR3 is TGCGCCAGCAGCGCCGGACTAGCGGGAGCCGAGACCCAGTACTTC. This codes for CASSAGLAGAETQYF.

The chain has TRBV2 and TRBJ2-2; TRBD2 matches at 10 bases. The germline gives CDR1 SNHLY, CDR2 FYNNEI. Trimming cost V 4 bases and J 0 bases; bases outside gene matches: 5. CDR3 length: 17 amino acids. CDR3 residues: CASSVPSGGANTGELFF. The CDR3 DNA is TGTGCCAGCAGTGTGCCTAGCGGGGGCGCGAACACCGGGGAGCTGTTTTTT.

The chain combines TRBV10-3 with TRBJ1-2; 8 positions agree with TRBD1. The CDR3 spans 13 residues. V lost 6 bases to trimming and J lost 3 bases; unmatched junction nucleotides: 3. Germline V gene data show CDR1 as ENHRY and CDR2 as SYGVKD. The CDR3 DNA is TGTGCCATCAGACCACAGGGGGACTATGGCTACACCTTC. Translated: CAIRPQGDYGYTF.

The chain has TRBV25-1 and TRBJ1-5; possibly TRBD1 for D (5 bases). This CDR3 has 18 amino acids. The germline CDR1 and CDR2 sequences are MGHDK and SYGVNS. V lost 6 bases and J 5 bases, leaving 26 bases between the germline ends. The CDR3 region has the DNA TGTGCCAGCAGCCCGGGCGACAGTGCCCAACAATCTTATCAGCCCCAGCATTTT. Amino acid sequence: CASSPGDSAQQSYQPQHF.

The chain combines TRBV10-1 with TRBJ2-1; D gene uncertain. V was shortened by 4 bases and J by 5 bases, with 6 bases between the two germline ends. The CDR3 totals 12 residues. Looked up from germline, CDR1 is WNHNN and CDR2 is SYGVQD (reference sequence). CDR3 bases: TGCGCCAGCAGTGGATGGGACAATGAGCAGTTCTTC. As protein: CASSGWDNEQFF.

V usage is TRBV27 and J usage is TRBJ1-1; D might be TRBD1 (5 bases). V was clipped by 6 bases and J by 4 bases, with 12 bases between them. The CDR3 contains 13 residues. Germline V gene data show CDR1 as MNHEY and CDR2 as SMNVEV (reference sequence). The DNA of the CDR3 is TGTGCCAGCAGGTTGGGGACGGCCACTGAAGCTTTCTTT. Protein sequence: CASRLGTATEAFF.

The chain couples TRBV3-1 (or the pseudogene TRBV3-2) to TRBJ1-1; 9 bases are a match to TRBD1. Germline V lookup: CDR1 LGHDT, CDR2 YNNKEL (reference sequence). The CDR3 runs 14 residues. V lost 5 bases, J lost 4 bases, and 5 bases stayed unmatched. CDR3 loop: CASSTTGGRTEAFF. The CDR3 DNA reads as TGTGCCAGCAGCACCACAGGGGGCCGCACTGAAGCTTTCTTT.

Only a few counts were recorded for this clone. CDR3: CASRNPLTGGRNTIYF. CDR3 DNA: TGCGCCAGCAGAAACCCTCTCACAGGGGGAAGGAACACCATATATTTT. The gene calls are TRBV4-1 and TRBJ1-3; 8 bases are shared with TRBD1. V lost 6 bases to trimming and J lost 7 bases; unmatched junction nucleotides: 14. Germline V gives CDR1 MGHRA, CDR2 YSYEKL. This CDR3 has 16 amino acids.

The chain is built from TRBV28 and TRBJ1-3; no definite D call. This CDR3 has 14 residues. V shed 4 bases and J shed 1 base, with 8 bases lying between them. Germline V gives CDR1 MDHEN, CDR2 SYDVKM. Here the CDR3 reads CASSSLVSGNTIYF. CDR3 nucleotides: TGTGCCAGCAGTTCCCTAGTGTCTGGAAACACCATATATTTT.

The chain links TRBV18 to TRBJ1-6; 7 bases match TRBD1. The length of the CDR3 is 14 residues. Germline assignment: CDR1 KGHSH and CDR2 LQKENI. Trimming cost V 3 bases and J 7 bases; bases outside gene matches: 3. CDR3 in amino acids: CASSPGTDNSPLHF. For the CDR3, the DNA is TGTGCCAGCTCACCGGGGACAGACAATTCACCCCTCCACTTT.